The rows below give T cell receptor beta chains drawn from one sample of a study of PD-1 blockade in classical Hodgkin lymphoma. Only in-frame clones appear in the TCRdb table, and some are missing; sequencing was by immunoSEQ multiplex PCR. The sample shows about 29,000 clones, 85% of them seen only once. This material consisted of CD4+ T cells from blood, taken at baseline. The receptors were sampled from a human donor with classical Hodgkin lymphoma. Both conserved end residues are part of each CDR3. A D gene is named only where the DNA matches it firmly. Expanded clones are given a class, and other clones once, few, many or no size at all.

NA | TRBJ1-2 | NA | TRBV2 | TGTGCCAGCAGTGGTGCTGGCTATGGCTACACCTTC | CASSGAGYGYTF
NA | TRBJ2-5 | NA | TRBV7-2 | TGTGCCAGCAGCTCCCGGGGCGGGGAGACCCAGTACTTC | CASSSRGGETQYF
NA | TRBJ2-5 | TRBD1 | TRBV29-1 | TGCAGCGTTGCCGTCAGGGGGTTGGGAGAGACCCAGTACTTC | CSVAVRGLGETQYF
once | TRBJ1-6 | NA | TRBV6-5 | TGTGCCAGCAGTTCCCGACAGGAGTCACCCCTCCACTTT | CASSSRQESPLHF
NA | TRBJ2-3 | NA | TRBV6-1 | TGTGCCAGCAGTGAATCTAGGTCAGCGCAATGGGGGCGCACAGATACGCAGTATTTT | CASSESRSAQWGRTDTQYF
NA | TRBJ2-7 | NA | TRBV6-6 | TGTGCCAGCAGTTACAATGAACAGTACTACGAGCAGTACTTC | CASSYNEQYYEQYF
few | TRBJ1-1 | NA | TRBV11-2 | TGTGCCAGCAGCTTGGCGTTGGGGAAGAACACTGAAGCTTTCTTT | CASSLALGKNTEAFF
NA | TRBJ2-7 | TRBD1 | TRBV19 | TGTGCCAGTAGTATGGACAGGGTGGGCGGCGAGCAGTACTTC | CASSMDRVGGEQYF
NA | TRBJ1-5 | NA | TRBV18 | TGTGCCAGCTCACCCCTATTGGTAAAGGGACATGGCAATCAGCCCCAGCATTTT | CASSPLLVKGHGNQPQHF
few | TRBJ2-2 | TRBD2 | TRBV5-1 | TGCGCCAGCAGCCCGGGGACTAGCGTTAACACCGGGGAGCTGTTTTTT | CASSPGTSVNTGELFF
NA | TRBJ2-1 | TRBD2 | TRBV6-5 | TGTGCCAGCAGTTCTCATGGACTAGCGGGAGCACGTGAGCAGTTCTTC | CASSSHGLAGAREQFF
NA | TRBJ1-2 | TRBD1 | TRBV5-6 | TGTGCCAGCAGCTTGTCGACAGGGCAGTATGGCTACACCTTC | CASSLSTGQYGYTF
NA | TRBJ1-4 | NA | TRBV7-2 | TGTGCCAGCAGCTCAGTCAGGGGTGGGGATGAAAAACTGTTTTTT | CASSSVRGGDEKLFF
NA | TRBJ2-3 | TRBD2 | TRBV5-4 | TGTGCCAGCAGCTCTGCCGGGACTAGCGGGAGGATTTCTTATACGCAGTATTTT | CASSSAGTSGRISYTQYF
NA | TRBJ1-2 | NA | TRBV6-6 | TGTGCCAGCAGAACGGGACTTACAGGGGGCTACACCTTC | CASRTGLTGGYTF
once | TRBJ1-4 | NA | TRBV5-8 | TGTGCCAGCAGCTTGCACCAGGATGAAAAACTGTTTTTT | CASSLHQDEKLFF
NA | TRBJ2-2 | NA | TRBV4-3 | TGCGCCAGCAGCCAAGGGGCAGGGTACCCCGGGGAGCTGTTTTTT | CASSQGAGYPGELFF
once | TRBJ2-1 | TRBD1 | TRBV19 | TGTGCCAGTAGTACGCCGGGACAGGGGCGGTACAATGAGCAGTTCTTC | CASSTPGQGRYNEQFF
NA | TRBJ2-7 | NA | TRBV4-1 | TGCGCCAGCAGCCAAGATTCGTGGGGGATTCCCTACGAGCAGTACTTC | CASSQDSWGIPYEQYF
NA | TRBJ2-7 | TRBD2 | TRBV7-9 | TGTGCCAGCAGCCCATCTACGGGACTACTTCGTCGAGAGCAGTACTTC | CASSPSTGLLRREQYF